This T cell receptor beta chain emerged from a study of CD8 T cells in ankylosing spondylitis. General observations from the study: Previously reported in reactive arthritis synovial fluid and blood were some of the motif variants. Disease-linked clones were reportedly significantly enriched in matched ankylosing spondylitis synovial fluid. What appeared characteristic of ankylosing spondylitis blood was a TCR beta motif of 7 or 8 highly homologous variants.

Making the TCR beta libraries involved quantitative 5'-RACE with molecular barcodes. TCRdb analysed the 5' RACE reads with MiXCR anew, one entry per CDR3 protein. The sample includes fewer than 400,000 distinct CDR3 sequences, 20% to 25% seen only once; the top ten take roughly 16%. On this clonotype itself: Its antigen is currently unknown.

Unmatched junction bases numbered 15, after V lost 10 bases and J lost 5 bases. The CDR3 spans 16 residues. CDR1 is MDHEN, CDR2 SYDVKM, per germline. The receptor was derived from a male donor with ankylosing spondylitis. V gene TRBV28 combines with J gene TRBJ2-5; 11 bases align to TRBD2. Input material: blood, either unsorted or a sorted T cell fraction (not recorded which). The chain's CDR3 is CATDFLSGRASETQYF. In DNA, the CDR3 is TGTGCCACCGACTTCCTTAGCGGGAGGGCCTCCGAGACCCAGTACTTC.